This is a list of T cell receptor beta chains from one sample in a study of regulatory T cells in long-lasting Graves disease. Using its own MiXCR run on the multiplex PCR reads, TCRdb lists one record per CDR3 protein. The sample has roughly 400,000 distinct CDR3 sequences; less than 25% are singletons. Sequences were derived from peripheral blood mononuclear cells (PBMCs), sampled when the disease was refractory, from a patient treated with antithyroid drugs. All receptors derive from a female donor with Graves disease. CDR3s include the opening cysteine and the closing phenylalanine or tryptophan. D genes are given only for firm matches. Only part of the rows carry a size: once, few, many, or a class if the clone is expanded.

TRBJ1-5	.	.	TRBV20-1	CSARASWSSDQPQHF	TGCAGTGCTAGAGCCTCCTGGTCCAGCGATCAGCCCCAGCATTTT
TRBJ1-2	.	many	TRBV7-9	CASSDPGQLYGYTF	TGTGCCAGCAGCGACCCTGGACAACTCTATGGCTACACCTTC
TRBJ1-5	.	few	TRBV20-1	CSARAGSNQPQHF	TGCAGTGCTAGAGCGGGTAGCAATCAGCCCCAGCATTTT
TRBJ2-5	.	many	TRBV12-3/TRBV12-4	CASSPVLVQETQYF	TGTGCCAGCAGCCCAGTTCTGGTACAAGAGACCCAGTACTTC
TRBJ2-7	.	few	TRBV29-1	CSVAVPTYEQYF	TGCAGCGTTGCCGTTCCCACCTACGAGCAGTACTTC
TRBJ2-5	.	few	TRBV6-1	CASSEFPDYLLETQYF	TGTGCCAGCAGTGAATTCCCTGACTACCTGCTAGAGACCCAGTACTTC
TRBJ1-5	.	many	TRBV28	CASSLPGVNQPQHF	TGTGCCAGCAGTTTACCGGGGGTTAATCAGCCCCAGCATTTT
TRBJ2-2	TRBD2	.	TRBV4-3	CASSQEREGANTGELFF	TGCGCCAGCAGCCAAGAGCGGGAGGGCGCGAACACCGGGGAGCTGTTTTTT
TRBJ2-7	TRBD1	many	TRBV28	CASSPAGTGDSVQYF	TGTGCCAGCAGTCCAGCCGGGACAGGGGATTCGGTGCAGTACTTC
TRBJ2-7	TRBD1	few	TRBV20-1	CSASLDRVLAEQYF	TGCAGTGCTTCCCTGGACAGGGTATTGGCCGAGCAGTACTTC
TRBJ1-2	.	few	TRBV12-5	CASGLSRGAGRYTF	TGTGCTAGTGGTTTGAGTAGGGGAGCGGGAAGGTACACCTTC
TRBJ2-2	.	few	TRBV20-1	CSAPRMEGTGELFF	TGCAGTGCTCCGAGAATGGAAGGGACCGGGGAGCTGTTTTTT
TRBJ2-3	.	few	TRBV11-2	CASSFGYTDTQYF	TGTGCCAGCAGCTTCGGCTACACAGATACGCAGTATTTT
TRBJ2-7	TRBD1	many	TRBV6-8	CASASGQQYSYEQYF	TGTGCCAGCGCCTCGGGACAGCAATATTCCTACGAGCAGTACTTC